Listed below are T cell receptor beta chains from one sample, sequenced in a study of T cell responses to AZD1222 COVID-19 vaccine. The method was immunoSEQ multiplex PCR; TCRdb's version includes in-frame clones alone and lacks a portion of them. In the table there are approximately 75,000 clones, roughly 84% of which are singletons. The sample in question was peripheral blood, obtained 28 days after the second AZD1222 dose. These receptors were collected from an adult who received the AZD1222 COVID-19 vaccine. Both conserved end residues are part of each CDR3. The D gene is left open where the match is weak. Only some rows state a clone size, as once, few, many or a class for expanded clones.

- | TRBJ2-3 | TRBD2 | TRBV28 | TGTGCCAGCAGTCCCGGGACTAGCGGGGCAGATACGCAGTATTTT | CASSPGTSGADTQYF
- | TRBJ2-7 | - | TRBV5-1 | TGCGCCAGCAGCTTCGGGACACTCTCCTACGAGCAGTACTTC | CASSFGTLSYEQYF
- | TRBJ2-7 | TRBD2 | TRBV27 | TGTGCCAGCAGTTTGGGTAGGGACTACCGCTACGAGCAGTACTTC | CASSLGRDYRYEQYF
once | TRBJ1-4 | - | TRBV11-2 | TGTGCCAGCAGCTTGACCGGGCCCTTCTTCGGAAAACTGTTTTTT | CASSLTGPFFGKLFF
- | TRBJ2-3 | TRBD2 | TRBV5-4 | TGTGCCAGCAGCTTGGAGCGGGGGACAGATACGCAGTATTTT | CASSLERGTDTQYF
- | TRBJ2-4 | TRBD1 | TRBV6-5 | TGTGCCAGCAGCTCTTCCGGGACAGGGGCCATTCAGTACTTC | CASSSSGTGAIQYF
- | TRBJ2-1 | - | TRBV5-4 | TGTGCCAGCAGCTCTGGGGTTTCGGCAGGATACAATGAGCAGTTCTTC | CASSSGVSAGYNEQFF
- | TRBJ2-3 | - | TRBV11-3 | TGTGCCAGCAGCCAAGGGCGAGGGACAGATACGCAGTATTTT | CASSQGRGTDTQYF
- | TRBJ1-5 | TRBD1 | TRBV18 | TGTGCCAGCTCCCCCCTGGGTAAAGGGACAGGCAATCAGCCCCAGCATTTT | CASSPLGKGTGNQPQHF
- | TRBJ1-2 | - | TRBV3-1/TRBV3-2 | TGTGCCAGCAGCCAAGATTTGGACAGCTGGAGGGGCTACACCTTC | CASSQDLDSWRGYTF
once | TRBJ1-5 | - | TRBV4-2 | TGTGCCAGCAGCCCTCGTAGTAGCAATCAGCCCCAGCATTTT | CASSPRSSNQPQHF
- | TRBJ1-1 | - | TRBV6-5 | TGTGCCAGCAGTTACTCGATTGCCGGGAACACTGAAGCTTTCTTT | CASSYSIAGNTEAFF
- | TRBJ2-1 | - | TRBV5-1 | TGCGCCAGCAGCTACTCCTACGAGTACCAAAACAATGAGCAGTTCTTC | CASSYSYEYQNNEQFF
- | TRBJ1-5 | - | TRBV7-8 | TGTGCCAGCAGCTTAGAAGGCCAGCCCCAGCATTTT | CASSLEGQPQHF
- | TRBJ1-2 | - | TRBV5-6 | TGTGCCAGCAGCTTGGGTCCACTATCGGTAGCTAACTATGGCTACACCTTC | CASSLGPLSVANYGYTF
- | TRBJ2-5 | - | TRBV30 | TGTGCCTGGACATGGGGTACTTTGGGAGAGACCCAGTACTTC | CAWTWGTLGETQYF
- | TRBJ2-7 | - | TRBV7-6 | TGTGCCAGCAGCTTATCCGGGCCCCGCGAGCAGTACTTC | CASSLSGPREQYF
- | TRBJ2-2 | - | TRBV12-3/TRBV12-4 | TGTGCCAGCAGTTTTTCCCGGACCGGGGAGCTGTTTTTT | CASSFSRTGELFF
- | TRBJ1-5 | - | TRBV7-2 | TGTGCCAGCAGCCCGTTCCACCGCGCCAATCAGCCCCAGCATTTT | CASSPFHRANQPQHF
- | TRBJ1-6 | - | TRBV30 | TGTGCCTGGAGCGGGATCTCCTATAATTCACCCCTCCACTTT | CAWSGISYNSPLHF
- | TRBJ2-1 | TRBD1 | TRBV5-6 | TGTGCCAGCAGCGGGACAGGGGGCTTTGGTGAGCAGTTCTTC | CASSGTGGFGEQFF
- | TRBJ2-6 | - | TRBV6-2/TRBV6-3 | TGTGCCAGCAGTGACCGGACGGGATCTGGGGCCAACGTCCTGACTTTC | CASSDRTGSGANVLTF
- | TRBJ1-2 | - | TRBV4-3 | TGCGCCAGCAGCCAAGAGTTGCGACAGACATATGGCTACACCTTC | CASSQELRQTYGYTF
few | TRBJ2-1 | TRBD2 | TRBV5-8 | TGTGCCAGCAGCTTGTGGGTTAGCGGGGGGCTGAGCTCCTACAATGAGCAGTTCTTC | CASSLWVSGGLSSYNEQFF
- | TRBJ2-7 | TRBD2 | TRBV27 | TGTGCCAGCAGTTCCTTTGGGACTAGCGGGGGGGTCTACGAGCAGTACTTC | CASSSFGTSGGVYEQYF
once | TRBJ2-7 | - | TRBV20-1 | TGCAGTGCTAGTGAGAACCCAGACGAGCAGTACTTC | CSASENPDEQYF
- | TRBJ1-4 | - | TRBV6-1 | TGTGCCAGCAGTGAGTTCTTGACAGGCGGCTCCCTTAATGAAAAACTGTTTTTT | CASSEFLTGGSLNEKLFF
- | TRBJ1-2 | - | TRBV19 | TGTGCCAGTAGTATGAATACAGCTAACTATGGCTACACCTTC | CASSMNTANYGYTF
medium-sized | TRBJ2-6 | - | TRBV5-5 | TGTGCCAGCAGCGTACGGTCTCCCGGGGCCAACGTCCTGACTTTC | CASSVRSPGANVLTF
- | TRBJ2-3 | - | TRBV27 | TGTGCCAGCAGTTTATACAGGGCGGATACGCAGTATTTT | CASSLYRADTQYF
- | TRBJ1-2 | - | TRBV3-1/TRBV3-2 | TGTGCCAGCAGCTCCGCTTCGGGGGGGAGGGCTGGCTACACCTTC | CASSSASGGRAGYTF
- | TRBJ1-3 | - | TRBV24-1 | TGTGCCACTCAAAACTCTGGAAACACCATATATTTT | CATQNSGNTIYF
- | TRBJ2-1 | TRBD2 | TRBV7-2 | TGTGCCAGCAGCAAGCGGGACTCACCCGCCGTACTCTTCAATGAGCAGTTCTTC | CASSKRDSPAVLFNEQFF
- | TRBJ1-5 | - | TRBV19 | TGTGCCAGTAGTTACGAGGGCGCCGGGCAGCCCCAGCATTTT | CASSYEGAGQPQHF
- | TRBJ1-6 | - | TRBV19 | TGTGCCACTACGACCCAGGGAGGGAATTCACCCCTCCACTTT | CATTTQGGNSPLHF
- | TRBJ2-2 | - | TRBV4-2 | TGTGCCAGCAGCCAAGAAGGGGGGAGGGACACCGGGGAGCTGTTTTTT | CASSQEGGRDTGELFF
- | TRBJ2-7 | - | TRBV7-2 | TGTGCCAGCAGCTCAGAGATATACGAGCAGTACTTC | CASSSEIYEQYF
- | TRBJ1-2 | TRBD1 | TRBV2 | TGTGCCAGCAGTGCCCTCGGACAGGGGGGCTATGGCTACACCTTC | CASSALGQGGYGYTF
once | TRBJ2-7 | TRBD2 | TRBV3-1/TRBV3-2 | TGTGCCAGCAGCGCTGGACTAGCGTCCTTCGAGCAGTACTTC | CASSAGLASFEQYF
- | TRBJ1-1 | - | TRBV15 | TGTGCCACTTCCCGGCGCCTTAACACTGAAGCTTTCTTT | CATSRRLNTEAFF
- | TRBJ1-5 | - | TRBV28 | TGTGCCAGCACCATTTACCAGGGAGATCAGCCCCAGCATTTT | CASTIYQGDQPQHF
once | TRBJ1-3 | - | TRBV27 | TGTGCCAGCACCTTCCTCTCTGGAAACACCATATATTTT | CASTFLSGNTIYF
- | TRBJ1-1 | - | TRBV15 | TGTGCCACCAGCAGAGATCGGTTTTGGAACACTGAAGCTTTCTTT | CATSRDRFWNTEAFF
- | TRBJ1-2 | - | TRBV3-1/TRBV3-2 | TGTGCCAGCAGCCAAGATCCCCCAGGAAGGGGCTATGGCTACACCTTC | CASSQDPPGRGYGYTF
few | TRBJ1-2 | - | TRBV14 | TGTGCCAGCAGCCAAGATCTCGGGGAACGTGCGGGCTACACCTTC | CASSQDLGERAGYTF
- | TRBJ2-7 | - | TRBV9 | TGTGCCAGCAGCGCCAACCTGGGCCTAACCTACGAGCAGTACTTC | CASSANLGLTYEQYF
- | TRBJ1-1 | TRBD1 | TRBV5-6 | TGTGCCAGCAGCTTCGGACAGGGGGCGCGGCGGGCTTTCTTT | CASSFGQGARRAFF
- | TRBJ1-5 | - | TRBV4-1 | TGCGCCAGCAGCCAAGAGTTAGGGCAGATTAATCAGCCCCAGCATTTT | CASSQELGQINQPQHF
- | TRBJ2-7 | - | TRBV15 | TGTGCCACCAGCAGAGAGGGGGCGGGCCTGTACTTC | CATSREGAGLYF
- | TRBJ2-5 | TRBD2 | TRBV30 | TGTGCCTGGAGGGGGACTAGGGGCCCTCAAGAGACCCAGTACTTC | CAWRGTRGPQETQYF
- | TRBJ2-5 | - | TRBV10-3 | TGTGCCATCAGTCCCCAGGGGTACCAAGAGACCCAGTACTTC | CAISPQGYQETQYF
- | TRBJ1-4 | - | TRBV18 | TGTGCCAGCTCACCGAGTCCCGAAAAACTGTTTTTT | CASSPSPEKLFF